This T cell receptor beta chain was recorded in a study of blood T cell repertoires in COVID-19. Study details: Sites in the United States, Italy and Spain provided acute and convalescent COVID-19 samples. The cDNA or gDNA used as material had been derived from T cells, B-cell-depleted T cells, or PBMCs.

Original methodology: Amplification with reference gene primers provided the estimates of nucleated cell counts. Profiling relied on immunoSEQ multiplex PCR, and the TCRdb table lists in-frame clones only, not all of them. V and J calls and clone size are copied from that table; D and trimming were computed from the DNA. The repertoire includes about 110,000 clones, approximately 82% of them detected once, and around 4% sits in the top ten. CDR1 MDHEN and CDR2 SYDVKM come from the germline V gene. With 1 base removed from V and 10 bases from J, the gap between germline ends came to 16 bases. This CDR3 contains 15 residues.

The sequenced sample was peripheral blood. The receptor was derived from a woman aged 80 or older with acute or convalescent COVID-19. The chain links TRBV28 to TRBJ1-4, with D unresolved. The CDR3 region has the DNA TGTGCCAGCAGTTTATTAACAGATCCTGCGGGAAAACTGTTTTTT. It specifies CASSLLTDPAGKLFF. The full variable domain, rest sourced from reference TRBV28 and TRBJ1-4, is DVKVTQSSRYLVKRTGEKVFLECVQDMDHENMFWYRQDPGLGLRLIYFSYDVKMKEKGDIPEGYSVSREKKERFSLILESASTNQTSMYLCASSLLTDPAGKLFFGSGTQLSVL.